The T cell receptor (beta chain) described here comes from a study of T cells in Graves' hyperthyroidism and ophthalmopathy. Amplification yielded TCR beta CDR3 regions, with RNA transcripts as the source. The HTBI primer set served for first-round RT-PCR of the TCR CDR3. MiXCR, run by TCRdb on the multiplex PCR reads, gives a single entry per CDR3 protein. This sample yields about 380,000 distinct CDR3 sequences, of which roughly 20% are seen a single time; over 35% belongs to the top ten. Whole-study findings and limits: Ophthalmopathy was distinguished from stable hyperthyroidism by 13 V-J signatures.

This clonotype was counted only a few times. Its matching antigen is unknown. Among ophthalmopathy patients, the Clinical Activity Score reached at least 3, the NOSPECS grade reached at least 4, and duration remained under 3 months. The study excluded patients with uncontrolled infection, other autoimmune disease, pregnancy or lactation. Per the germline V gene, CDR1 is SGHKS and CDR2 is YYEKEE (reference sequence). The V and J ends lost 4 bases and 6 bases respectively, with 23 bases between them. The CDR3 sequence is 16 residues long. The clonotype originates from a man between 18 and 29 years old with Graves' ophthalmopathy. The rearrangement joins TRBV5-5 to TRBJ2-7; the D gene is possibly TRBD1 (5 bases). The sequenced sample consisted of blood. The CDR3 nucleotides read TGTGCCAGCAGCCGCTGGGGCTCCGGCCAATACAGCGAGCAGTACTTC. This sequence encodes CASSRWGSGQYSEQYF.